This entry describes one T cell receptor beta chain. The sample comes from a study of blood T cell repertoires in COVID-19. Study-level information: Samples representing acute and convalescent COVID-19 were sourced from the United States, Italy and Spain. T cells, B-cell-depleted T cells, or PBMCs provided the cDNA or gDNA that served as material.

This CDR3 has 15 amino acids. V lost 0 bases to trimming and J lost 5 bases; unmatched junction nucleotides: 4. Germline V gene sequence: CDR1 LGHDT, CDR2 YNNKEL (reference sequence). The authors' processing: How many nucleated cells were present was estimated from reference gene primer amplification. Clones were sequenced by immunoSEQ multiplex PCR, and TCRdb holds only the in-frame ones, with some missing. That table furnishes V, J and clone size, whereas the DNA furnished D and trimming. The profile covers about 100,000 clones, with more than 90% appearing a single time and roughly 5% taken by the ten largest.

The source is a man aged 65 to 79 with acute or convalescent COVID-19. Sequencing used peripheral blood. The rearrangement joins TRBV3-1 (or the pseudogene TRBV3-2) to TRBJ1-5, with TRBD1 matching 7 bases. The CDR3 DNA reads TGTGCCAGCAGCCAAGATACAGGGGTCTATCAGCCCCAGCATTTT. Translating it yields CASSQDTGVYQPQHF.